This is a list of T cell receptor beta chains from one sample in a study of regulatory T cells in long-lasting Graves disease. TCRdb re-called the multiplex PCR reads through MiXCR, storing one row per CDR3 protein. The sample has around 450,000 distinct CDR3 sequences; about 16% are singletons. The sample was also linked to a second study, of T cells in Graves' hyperthyroidism and ophthalmopathy.

The input for sequencing was peripheral blood mononuclear cells (PBMCs), taken at new diagnosis, from a patient treated with antithyroid drugs. The source of these receptors is a man in his forties with Graves disease. Both conserved end residues are trimmed from each CDR3. Only some rows state a clone size, as once, few, many or a class for expanded clones.

abundance: .; v_gene: TRBV4-1; j_gene: TRBJ1-2; len: 14; CDR3aa: ASSQVSGAGDYGYT
abundance: .; v_gene: TRBV28; j_gene: TRBJ2-2; len: 17; CDR3aa: ASSLGPTSGQGNTGELF
abundance: .; v_gene: TRBV12-3/TRBV12-4; j_gene: TRBJ1-6; len: 12; CDR3aa: ASKRQGDGSPLH
abundance: many; v_gene: TRBV7-3; j_gene: TRBJ1-1; len: 12; CDR3aa: ASSSQGGNTEAF
abundance: many; v_gene: TRBV7-9; j_gene: TRBJ1-6; len: 12; CDR3aa: ASSSGVPNSPLH
abundance: few; v_gene: TRBV2; j_gene: TRBJ1-1; len: 16; CDR3aa: ASTISRDRGRGNTEAF
abundance: many; v_gene: TRBV20-1; j_gene: TRBJ1-5; len: 11; CDR3aa: SAIRTSNQPQH
abundance: few; v_gene: TRBV15; j_gene: TRBJ1-5; len: 14; CDR3aa: ATSRDHGSSNQPQH
abundance: few; v_gene: TRBV5-6; j_gene: TRBJ1-3; len: 13; CDR3aa: ASRGAREDGNTIY
abundance: few; v_gene: TRBV2; j_gene: TRBJ1-1; len: 11; CDR3aa: ASHQLGPGDAF
abundance: many; v_gene: TRBV12-3/TRBV12-4; j_gene: TRBJ2-7; len: 10; CDR3aa: ASSLLVGEQY
abundance: many; v_gene: TRBV20-1; j_gene: TRBJ2-4; len: 13; CDR3aa: SAPAWRDRGNIQY
abundance: few; v_gene: TRBV7-3; j_gene: TRBJ2-2; len: 11; CDR3aa: ASSLSATGELF
abundance: few; v_gene: TRBV20-1; j_gene: TRBJ2-4; len: 13; CDR3aa: SASGAAGAKNIQY
abundance: many; v_gene: TRBV20-1; j_gene: TRBJ2-7; len: 15; CDR3aa: SARDLLAGGFSYEQY
abundance: many; v_gene: TRBV5-1; j_gene: TRBJ1-1; len: 14; CDR3aa: ASSLFTGATNTEAF
abundance: many; v_gene: TRBV6-1; j_gene: TRBJ2-1; len: 14; CDR3aa: ASRPQARLIRGEQF
abundance: .; v_gene: TRBV3-1; j_gene: TRBJ1-2; len: 12; CDR3aa: ASSQAAPANGYT
abundance: many; v_gene: TRBV20-1; j_gene: TRBJ2-1; len: 14; CDR3aa: SARSSGSLGYNEQF
abundance: many; v_gene: TRBV28; j_gene: TRBJ2-1; len: 14; CDR3aa: ASSRTGGPLYNEQF
abundance: few; v_gene: TRBV3-1; j_gene: TRBJ2-3; len: 12; CDR3aa: ASSPIAGANTQY
abundance: many; v_gene: TRBV14; j_gene: TRBJ2-3; len: 14; CDR3aa: ASSEGSGRSTDTQY
abundance: once; v_gene: TRBV19; j_gene: TRBJ1-2; len: 12; CDR3aa: ASTPDRSAYGYT
abundance: .; v_gene: TRBV9; j_gene: TRBJ2-1; len: 13; CDR3aa: ASSVGQGLGNEQF
abundance: many; v_gene: TRBV6-1; j_gene: TRBJ2-7; len: 11; CDR3aa: ASGRGGVYEQY
abundance: many; v_gene: TRBV20-1; j_gene: TRBJ2-1; len: 12; CDR3aa: SARSSGLYNEQF
abundance: .; v_gene: TRBV19; j_gene: TRBJ1-1; len: 11; CDR3aa: ASSSGQRTEAF
abundance: many; v_gene: TRBV20-1; j_gene: TRBJ2-7; len: 10; CDR3aa: SGAGDGYEQY
abundance: once; v_gene: TRBV5-4; j_gene: TRBJ2-5; len: 12; CDR3aa: ASSLFVGTETQY
abundance: .; v_gene: TRBV29-1; j_gene: TRBJ2-7; len: 11; CDR3aa: SVEGGRPYEQY
abundance: many; v_gene: TRBV7-9; j_gene: TRBJ1-2; len: 13; CDR3aa: ASSPRAGSLGGYT
abundance: many; v_gene: TRBV20-1; j_gene: TRBJ2-2; len: 15; CDR3aa: SARELRLAANTGELF
abundance: few; v_gene: TRBV7-6; j_gene: TRBJ2-2; len: 12; CDR3aa: AGSLVGGGGELF
abundance: few; v_gene: TRBV6-2/TRBV6-3; j_gene: TRBJ2-7; len: 12; CDR3aa: ASSSPPPRYEQY
abundance: .; v_gene: TRBV28; j_gene: TRBJ1-2; len: 13; CDR3aa: ASSPRNKDSYGYT
abundance: .; v_gene: TRBV20-1; j_gene: TRBJ2-1; len: 12; CDR3aa: SARVLAGNNEQF
abundance: .; v_gene: TRBV25-1; j_gene: TRBJ2-7; len: 9; CDR3aa: ASSELREQY
abundance: .; v_gene: TRBV12-3/TRBV12-4; j_gene: TRBJ2-7; len: 12; CDR3aa: ASSRREGNSEQY
abundance: .; v_gene: TRBV20-1; j_gene: TRBJ2-7; len: 12; CDR3aa: SAVTSGIPGEQY
abundance: .; v_gene: TRBV24-1; j_gene: TRBJ2-7; len: 13; CDR3aa: ATSDSQTGWNEQY
abundance: .; v_gene: TRBV12-5; j_gene: TRBJ2-7; len: 13; CDR3aa: ASGWGLAGRREQY
abundance: many; v_gene: TRBV28; j_gene: TRBJ2-7; len: 8; CDR3aa: ASSTREQY
abundance: .; v_gene: TRBV6-1; j_gene: TRBJ1-1; len: 12; CDR3aa: ASKSAYLNTEAF
abundance: many; v_gene: TRBV7-3; j_gene: TRBJ2-5; len: 13; CDR3aa: ASSLKESGLETQY
abundance: many; v_gene: TRBV12-3/TRBV12-4; j_gene: TRBJ2-7; len: 12; CDR3aa: ASSADRLPYEQY
abundance: .; v_gene: TRBV6-1; j_gene: TRBJ2-2; len: 8; CDR3aa: ASSNGELF
abundance: many; v_gene: TRBV2; j_gene: TRBJ2-3; len: 13; CDR3aa: ASSEGLAGGDTQY
abundance: few; v_gene: TRBV27; j_gene: TRBJ1-2; len: 12; CDR3aa: ASSSPGQGDGYT
abundance: many; v_gene: TRBV7-6; j_gene: TRBJ2-6; len: 12; CDR3aa: ASSAISGANVLT
abundance: many; v_gene: TRBV28; j_gene: TRBJ2-3; len: 13; CDR3aa: ASSFRTGGRDTQY
abundance: many; v_gene: TRBV5-1; j_gene: TRBJ1-6; len: 13; CDR3aa: ASSLTGVGNSPLH
abundance: few; v_gene: TRBV12-3/TRBV12-4; j_gene: TRBJ2-1; len: 12; CDR3aa: ASSGGSSHNEQF
abundance: many; v_gene: TRBV2; j_gene: TRBJ2-3; len: 12; CDR3aa: ASSELAGTDTQY